This T cell receptor beta chain is from a study of response to subunit inactivated influenza vaccine. About this clonotype itself: Just one base apart from a much larger clone, this may be a read error.

A single record per CDR3 protein comes from TCRdb applying MiXCR to the RT-PCR reads. This sample has about 540,000 distinct CDR3 sequences; around a quarter occur once, and the top ten carry 2.5% to 3.5%. In addition, the sample was reused for a study of T cells expressing NK-cell markers. According to that study: Production of TCR beta cDNA relied on 5'RACE template switching with UMIs. In several experiments, sorting was confined to alpha-beta TCR T cells through use of an anti-gamma-delta TCR antibody. Six or seven donors had dominant NKG2C+ clonotypes that comprised about 1.0-8% of their CD8+ T cells.

The sequence came from a man aged 45 to 65 who received an inactivated influenza vaccine. The sequencing used CD4+ T cells sorted from PBMCs, collected about 12 days after vaccination.

The CDR3 here is CASSLENRGRGETQHF. The CDR3 DNA is TGCGCCAGCAGCCTCGAAAACAGGGGGCGCGGGGAGACCCAGCACTTC. The chain carries TRBV4-3 and TRBJ2-5; 9 bases fit TRBD1. Germline V gives CDR1 LGHNA, CDR2 YSLEER. This CDR3 is 16 amino acids long.